This record covers a single TCR beta chain. Its antigen is still unknown. Sequencing of TCR beta, carried out with a high-throughput approach, was applied to CD8+ and CD4+ T cells from the blood. TEMRA cells were enriched by FACS, and CD4+ and CD8+ T cells were negatively isolated. This entry comes from a study of CD8 T cells in Susac syndrome. Study conclusions and caveats: Repertoires of Susac syndrome CD4+ T cells lacked clonal expansion.

Random hexamers served to reverse transcribe roughly 0.45 to 1 ug RNA. Across 54 Vbeta and 13 Jbeta, immunoSEQ multiplex PCR amplified TCR beta CDR3. TCRdb used MiXCR to reprocess the immunoSEQ multiplex PCR reads, holding one entry per CDR3 protein. The sample carries around 170,000 distinct CDR3 sequences, about 96% recorded once. The material sequenced was CD4+ T cells from PBMCs. The receptor comes from a human donor with Susac syndrome.

The CDR3 DNA reads TGTGCCACCAGTGACCCGGGCCTTGGGTGGGGCAATGAGCAGTTCTTC. Translating gives CATSDPGLGWGNEQFF. The rearrangement joins TRBV24-1 to TRBJ2-1; D unresolved. V lost 4 bases, J lost 6 bases, and 18 bases lay in between. CDR3 size: 16 residues. Per germline, CDR1 KGHDR and CDR2 SFDVKD.